This record looks at one TCR beta chain sequence and its context. Its antigen is undetermined. The CDR3 length is 15 residues. J was trimmed by 4 bases and V by 4 bases; bases with no gene match: 7. The germline CDR1 and CDR2 sequences are SGHNT and YYREEE (reference sequence). The sample comes from a study of T cell responses to AZD1222 COVID-19 vaccine. The study's findings and limits: At baseline, just five or six AZD1222 recipients tested seropositive. Vaccination with two AZD1222 doses was followed by a rise in Spike-specific TCR breadth and depth.

Sequencing used immunoSEQ multiplex PCR; TCRdb keeps in-frame clones, though not all of them. The data hold around 120,000 clones, with 87% observed a single time. The clonotype was recovered from an adult who received the AZD1222 COVID-19 vaccine. The chain is built from TRBV5-4 and TRBJ2-3; 9 bases fit TRBD1. Source: peripheral blood, taken 28 days after the second AZD1222 dose. CDR3 DNA sequence: TGTGCCAGCAGCGGTGGGGGACAGGGCTCAGATACGCAGTATTTT. Protein product: CASSGGGQGSDTQYF.